These 27 T cell receptor beta chains were sequenced from one sample in a study of T cells in Graves' hyperthyroidism and ophthalmopathy. Authors of the study amplified TCR beta CDR3 regions from RNA transcripts. First-round RT-PCR targeting the TCR CDR3 was performed with the HTBI primer set. TCRdb re-called the multiplex PCR reads with MiXCR, one entry per CDR3 protein. This sample has some 400,000 distinct CDR3 sequences, with 15% to 20% found just once. The sample comprised blood. Source of these receptors: a woman aged 18-29 years with Graves' hyperthyroidism.

There are many counts of this clonotype. The V call is TRBV6-1, the J call TRBJ2-2; 7 bases fit TRBD1. Germline V gene lookup returns CDR1 MNHNS and CDR2 SASEGT. This CDR3 is 15 amino acids long. The trim removed 6 bases at V and 7 bases at J, leaving 11 bases unmatched. CDR3 sequence reads: CASRKGRGPDGELFF. DNA for the CDR3: TGTGCCAGCAGGAAAGGAAGGGGGCCGGACGGGGAGCTGTTTTTT.

This clonotype was seen repeatedly, ten times or more. V is TRBV30 and J is TRBJ1-2, with D unresolved. Trimming pared 1 base from V and 8 bases from J, leaving 14 bases between. The germline V gene encodes CDR1 GTSNPN and CDR2 SVGIG (reference sequence). This CDR3 is built from 13 residues. Here the CDR3 DNA reads TGTGCCTGGAGTGAGATCGGGGTGTGCGGCTACACCTTC. It specifies CAWSEIGVCGYTF.

Many counts were recorded for this clonotype. V and J are TRBV30 and TRBJ1-5, with unresolved D. V lost 2 bases and J 4 bases, leaving 6 bases between the germline ends. Germline CDR1 and CDR2: GTSNPN and SVGIG (reference sequence). CDR3 length equals 12 residues. The CDR3 loop is CAWSTRNQPQHF. The CDR3 region has the DNA TGTGCCTGGAGTACCCGGAATCAGCCCCAGCATTTT.

This clonotype was recorded at least ten times. The chain is built from TRBV20-1 and TRBJ2-7; 10 positions match TRBD1. The CDR3 loop spans 12 amino acids. Germline loops: CDR1 DFQATT, CDR2 SNEGSKA (reference sequence). V shed 6 bases, J shed 5 bases, and the junction held 4 bases outside the gene matches. For the CDR3, the DNA is TGCAGTGCAGGACAGGGGGGACACGAGCAGTACTTC. Translating gives CSAGQGGHEQYF.

This clonotype was detected ten times or more. This rearrangement joins TRBV12-3 or TRBV12-4 to TRBJ1-2; TRBD1 agrees at 9 bases. The CDR3 is 13 residues long. V was pared by 6 bases and J by 8 bases, with 7 bases of the junction left unmatched. CDR3 loop: CASSLQGARGYTF. Written as DNA, the CDR3 is TGTGCCAGCAGCTTACAGGGGGCGAGAGGCTACACCTTC.

This clonotype showed up just a few times. The chain carries TRBV5-1 and TRBJ1-5; 8 bases line up with TRBD1. The CDR3 contains 14 residues. V was clipped by 5 bases and J by 4 bases; unmatched bases: 5. The germline V gene has CDR1 SGHRS and CDR2 YFSETQ. CDR3 amino acids: CASRPNRGNQPQHF. As DNA, the CDR3 is TGCGCCAGCAGGCCCAACAGGGGGAATCAGCCCCAGCATTTT.

This clonotype was recorded at least ten times. The gene calls are TRBV12-3 or TRBV12-4 and TRBJ1-1; D uncertain. V was cut by 7 bases and J by 0 bases, with 12 bases left in between. The CDR3 runs 14 residues. CDR3 DNA sequence: TGTGCCAGCACTGTGTCGGGAGTGAACACTGAAGCTTTCTTT. Translating it yields CASTVSGVNTEAFF.

In its sample, this clonotype was seen a few times. The V call is TRBV28, the J call TRBJ1-4; D is undetermined. V was trimmed by 2 bases and J by 8 bases, leaving 15 bases between them. CDR1 is MDHEN, CDR2 SYDVKM, per germline. The CDR3 is made up of 15 amino acids. DNA for the CDR3: TGTGCCAGCAGTTTAGTTTCCGGGGAGAACGAAAAACTGTTTTTT. Residues: CASSLVSGENEKLFF.

A word on this clonotype: This could be a read error, since a much larger clone is one nucleotide away. Because the CDR3 is missing its conserved closing phenylalanine or tryptophan, this is likely a read error. V is TRBV11-2 and J is TRBJ2-7; 9 bases align to TRBD2. Trimming took 4 bases from V and 1 from J; bases not matched to a gene: 5. Germline V gene sequence: CDR1 SGHAT, CDR2 FQNNGV. CDR3 length: 15 amino acids. CDR3 bases: TGTGCCAGCAGCTGGGGCGGGGGGGTATCCTACGAGCAGTACTCC. Its translation: CASSWGGGVSYEQYS.

This clonotype was found a few times. This may come from a read error, since a much larger clone is one base off. The J gene is TRBJ2-3, the V gene TRBV6-1; D remains unclear. This CDR3 region has 14 residues. CDR1 MNHNS and CDR2 SASEGT come from the germline V gene. Trimming took 7 bases from V and 0 from J, leaving 11 bases between them. CDR3 amino acids: CASNSGPSTDTQYF. CDR3 coding DNA: TGTGCCAGCAACTCTGGACCTAGCACAGATACGCAGTATTTT.

The table lists this clonotype with many counts. The rearrangement joins TRBV6-4 to TRBJ2-2; 8 nucleotides match TRBD2. Germline V gene data show CDR1 as MRHNA and CDR2 as SNTAGT. CDR3 length: 17 residues. V gave up 4 bases and J gave up 4 bases; unmatched junction bases: 11. In DNA form, the CDR3 reads TGTGCCAGCAGTGCCGAGGACGGGGGGGCGGGCACCGGGGAGCTGTTTTTT. It specifies CASSAEDGGAGTGELFF.

This clonotype was counted only a few times. V is TRBV4-1 and J is TRBJ1-1; 11 bases match TRBD1. The V segment lost 6 bases and the J segment 8 bases; nucleotides outside the gene matches: 14. Germline V lookup: CDR1 MGHRA, CDR2 YSYEKL. The CDR3 is made up of 16 amino acids. CDR3 bases: TGCGCCAGCAGACCAGGACAGGGGGCCATTCCTAACGAAGCTTTCTTT. It encodes CASRPGQGAIPNEAFF.

Details on this clonotype: An end of the junction differs from the germline gene, which may be a read error. This chain uses TRBV28 with TRBJ1-5, with D possibly TRBD1 on 5 matching bases. Germline values: CDR1 MDHEN, CDR2 SYDVKM. The CDR3 sequence is 13 residues long. The CDR3 bases are TGTGCCAGCAATTTAGGGGTAGGACAGCCCCAGCATTTT. It specifies CASNLGVGQPQHF.

This clonotype showed up many times. This chain links TRBV4-1 with TRBJ1-2; D is unclear. The CDR3 has 13 amino acids. In germline, CDR1 is MGHRA, CDR2 YSYEKL. With 4 bases removed from V and 7 bases from J, the gap between germline ends came to 13 bases. The CDR3 here is CASSLLGGSGYTF. CDR3 coding DNA: TGCGCCAGCAGCCTCCTCGGAGGTTCTGGCTACACCTTC.

This clonotype was counted only a few times. This chain links TRBV3-1 with TRBJ2-7; 12 bases fit TRBD1. The CDR3 runs 15 residues. In germline, CDR1 is LGHDT, CDR2 YNNKEL (reference sequence). With 4 bases clipped from V and 5 bases from J, the junction kept 6 bases outside the gene matches. CDR3 sequence (DNA): TGTGCCAGCAGCCTTGCCGGGACAGGGGGCCACGAGCAGTACTTC. Amino acid sequence: CASSLAGTGGHEQYF.

This clonotype was found a few times. The chain couples TRBV28 to TRBJ1-1; D remains unclear. Germline CDR1 is MDHEN and CDR2 is SYDVKM. Between the trimmed V and J ends, which lost 4 bases and 8 bases, there was a span of 8 bases. The CDR3 contains 11 residues. The CDR3 bases are TGTGCCAGCAGTTCGAGTCGAGAAGCTTTCTTT. Translation: CASSSSREAFF.

The V gene is TRBV7-2, the J gene TRBJ2-1; no reliable D call. The CDR3 covers 15 residues. Per germline, CDR1 SGHTA and CDR2 FQGNSA. Trimming left V 3 bases short and J 9 bases short, with 18 bases between. CDR3: CASSLAQVPWGEQFF. The CDR3 region has the DNA TGTGCCAGCAGCTTGGCTCAGGTCCCGTGGGGTGAGCAGTTCTTC. Looking up the rest from reference TRBV7-2 and TRBJ2-1 gives the full variable domain: GAGVSQSPSNKVTEKGKDVELRCDPISGHTALYWYRQSLGQGLEFLIYFQGNSAPDKSGLPSDRFSAERTGGSVSTLTIQRTQQEDSAVYLCASSLAQVPWGEQFFGPGTRLTVL.

This clonotype has ten or more counts. V and J are TRBV27 and TRBJ1-4; 9 nucleotides line up with TRBD1. The V and J ends lost 3 bases and 8 bases, in that order; junction bases with no gene match: 10. Germline V lookup: CDR1 MNHEY, CDR2 SMNVEV (reference sequence). The CDR3 sequence is 16 residues long. The CDR3 here is CASSFDWDRVREKLFF. The CDR3 nucleotides are TGTGCCAGCAGTTTCGACTGGGACAGGGTGAGGGAAAAACTGTTTTTT.

This clonotype was observed a handful of times. This chain links TRBV5-1 with TRBJ2-7, with D hard to call. The CDR3 has 15 residues. In germline, CDR1 is SGHRS, CDR2 YFSETQ. The V end lost 0 bases, the J end lost 2 bases, and 12 bases lay between the germline ends. The CDR3 region is CASSLAPGVTYEQYF. The CDR3 DNA reads as TGCGCCAGCAGCTTGGCACCAGGAGTCACCTACGAGCAGTACTTC.

This clonotype was detected ten times or more. CDR3 protein: CATRAYYGYTF. The CDR3 region has the DNA TGTGCCACCAGGGCGTACTATGGCTACACCTTC. J is TRBJ1-2 and V is TRBV2, with TRBD1 as a possible D gene (5 bases). Trimming cost V 10 bases and J 3 bases, with 9 bases left between them. The CDR3 runs to 11 residues. Germline CDR1 is SNHLY and CDR2 is FYNNEI.

This clonotype was counted many times. V gene TRBV12-3 or TRBV12-4 combines with J gene TRBJ2-2; D gene unclear. This CDR3 is 17 amino acids long. V shed 6 bases and J shed 7 bases, with 24 bases lying between them. The CDR3 loop reads CASRSTEVVGSGGELFF. The CDR3 DNA sequence: TGTGCCAGCAGATCCACCGAGGTTGTGGGATCGGGCGGGGAGCTGTTTTTT.

Many counts were recorded for this clonotype. The chain couples TRBV5-5 to TRBJ2-5; D ambiguous. Germline CDR1 is SGHKS and CDR2 is YYEKEE (reference sequence). The germline V and J ends were trimmed by 2 bases and 1 base, with 9 bases remaining between them. The CDR3 is 14 amino acids. This CDR3 reads CASSFIGVQETQYF. CDR3 bases: TGTGCCAGCAGCTTTATAGGAGTCCAAGAGACCCAGTACTTC.

Many counts were recorded for this clonotype. The chain joins TRBV6-1 to TRBJ2-6; unclear D gene. V lost 4 bases and J 0 bases, leaving 4 bases between the germline ends. This CDR3 spans 14 amino acids. Germline V gene lookup returns CDR1 MNHNS and CDR2 SASEGT. The CDR3 DNA follows: TGTGCCAGCAGTGCCATCTCTGGGGCCAACGTCCTGACTTTC. Its translation is CASSAISGANVLTF.

In its sample, this clonotype was seen many times. The genes are TRBV19 and TRBJ1-3; D gene ambiguous. CDR3 size: 13 residues. V was trimmed by 11 bases and J by 0 bases, leaving 11 bases between them. Germline lookup yields CDR1 LNHDA and CDR2 SQIVND (reference sequence). This CDR3 is CAASPSSGNTIYF. CDR3 DNA sequence: TGTGCCGCCAGCCCTAGCTCTGGAAACACCATATATTTT.

This clonotype was recorded at least ten times. The chain couples TRBV7-3 to TRBJ2-5, with D tentatively TRBD1 or TRBD2 (5 bases each). CDR1 is SGHTA and CDR2 is FQGTGA in the germline V gene. The V and J ends lost 5 bases and 5 bases respectively, with 15 bases between them. The CDR3 is 14 residues long. DNA of the CDR3: TGTGCCAGCAGCCCCCTGGGACCCATGGAGACCCAGTACTTC. It yields the protein CASSPLGPMETQYF.

This chain uses TRBV25-1 with TRBJ2-7; D possibly corresponds to TRBD2 (6 bases). Per the germline V gene, CDR1 is MGHDK and CDR2 is SYGVNS. V was trimmed by 5 bases and J by 1 base, leaving 30 bases between them. The CDR3 is 20 amino acids. In DNA, the CDR3 is TGTGCCAGCAGTACACCACCATCCCGAACGACAGCTGGGGGGTCCTACGAGCAGTACTTC. Protein: CASSTPPSRTTAGGSYEQYF.

This clonotype has ten or more counts. The V gene is TRBV5-1, the J gene TRBJ2-2, with 8 bases fitting TRBD1. This CDR3 is 16 amino acids long. CDR1 and CDR2 (germline): SGHRS, YFSETQ. With V trimmed by 4 bases and J by 7 bases, 12 bases remained unmatched. The CDR3 protein is CASSRTGQGGGGELFF. DNA of the CDR3: TGCGCCAGCAGCAGGACTGGACAGGGCGGTGGCGGGGAGCTGTTTTTT.